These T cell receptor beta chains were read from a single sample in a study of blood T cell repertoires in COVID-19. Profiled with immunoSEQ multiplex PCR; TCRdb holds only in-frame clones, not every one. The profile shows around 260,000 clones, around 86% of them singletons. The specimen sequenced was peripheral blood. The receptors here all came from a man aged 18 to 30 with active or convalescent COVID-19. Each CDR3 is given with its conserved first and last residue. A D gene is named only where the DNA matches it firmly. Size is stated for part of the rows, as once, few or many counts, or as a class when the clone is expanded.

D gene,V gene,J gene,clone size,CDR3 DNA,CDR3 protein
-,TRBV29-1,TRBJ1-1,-,TGCAGCGTATCTGCGGGCATGAACACTGAAGCTTTCTTT,CSVSAGMNTEAFF
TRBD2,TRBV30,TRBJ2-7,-,TGTGCCTGGTATACGGGAGGGCCCATCGAGCAGTACTTC,CAWYTGGPIEQYF
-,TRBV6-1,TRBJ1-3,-,TGTGCCAGCAGCGAAGCGCCCGGACTCGGGTTCGGAAACACCATATATTTT,CASSEAPGLGFGNTIYF
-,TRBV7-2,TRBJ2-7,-,TGTGCCAGCAGCTTGGCTGGCGGCTCTTACGAGCAGTACTTC,CASSLAGGSYEQYF
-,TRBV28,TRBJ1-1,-,TGTGCCAGCAATCAAGGGGTGGCTGAAGCTTTCTTT,CASNQGVAEAFF
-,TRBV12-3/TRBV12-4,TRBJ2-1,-,TGTGCCAGCAGTCGTGGACTTCTCAATGAGCAGTTCTTC,CASSRGLLNEQFF
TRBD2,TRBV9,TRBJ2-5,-,TGTGCCAGCAGCCCCGAGGGAGGGTTCGAGACCCAGTACTTC,CASSPEGGFETQYF
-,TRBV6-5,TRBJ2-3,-,TGTGCCAGCAAGACCTCAGGGGGCACAGATACGCAGTATTTT,CASKTSGGTDTQYF
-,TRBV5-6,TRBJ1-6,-,TGTGCCAGCAGCTTGGCGGGGAATAATTCACCCCTCCACTTT,CASSLAGNNSPLHF
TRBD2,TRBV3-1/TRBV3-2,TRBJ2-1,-,TGTGCCAGCAGCCAGCTAAGAGGGACTAACTCCTACAATGAGCAGTTCTTC,CASSQLRGTNSYNEQFF
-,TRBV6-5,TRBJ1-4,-,TGTGCCAGCAGTTCTCAGGGTTCCACTAATGAAAAACTGTTTTTT,CASSSQGSTNEKLFF
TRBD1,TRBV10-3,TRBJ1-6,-,TGTGCCATCAGTGAGCCGGGGGACAGGGTAAATTCACCCCTCCACTTT,CAISEPGDRVNSPLHF
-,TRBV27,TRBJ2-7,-,TGTGCCAGCAGTTCCCAAGGGGTCGAGCAGTACTTC,CASSSQGVEQYF
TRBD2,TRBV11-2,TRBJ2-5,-,TGTGCCAGCAGCCGCCCTTTTCAGAGCGGGGGGAAAGAGACCCAGTACTTC,CASSRPFQSGGKETQYF
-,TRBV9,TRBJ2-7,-,TGTGCCAGCAGCGGCGACAAAGTAGAGCAGTACTTC,CASSGDKVEQYF
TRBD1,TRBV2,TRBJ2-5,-,TGTGCCAGCACCAAGACAGGGGTAGAGACCCAGTACTTC,CASTKTGVETQYF
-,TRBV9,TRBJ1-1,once,TGTGCCAGCAGCCCCCACGGGGAGGATACTGAAGCTTTCTTT,CASSPHGEDTEAFF
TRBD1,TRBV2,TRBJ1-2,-,TGTGCCAGCACCCAACAGGGGGCGCTTGGCTACACCTTC,CASTQQGALGYTF
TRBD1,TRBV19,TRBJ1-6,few,TGTGCCACCCTGGACAGGGGTCATAATTCACCCCTCCACTTT,CATLDRGHNSPLHF
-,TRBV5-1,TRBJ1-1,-,TGCGCCAGCAGCTTGGGGGTTGGGGATAAGGGGACTGAAGCTTTCTTT,CASSLGVGDKGTEAFF
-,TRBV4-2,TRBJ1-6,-,TGTGCCAGCAGCCAAGTCGGGGTAATTGTTGGTTCACCCCTCCACTTT,CASSQVGVIVGSPLHF
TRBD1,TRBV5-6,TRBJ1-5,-,TGTGCCAGCAGCTTGGCAGGGGGCCAGCCCCAGCATTTT,CASSLAGGQPQHF
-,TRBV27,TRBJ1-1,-,TGTGCCAGCAGTTATGACATGAACACTGAAGCTTTCTTT,CASSYDMNTEAFF
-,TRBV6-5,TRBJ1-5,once,TGTGCCAGCATGAGGGCCGGAATGAGCAATCAGCCCCAGCATTTT,CASMRAGMSNQPQHF
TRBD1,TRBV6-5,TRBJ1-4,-,TGTGCCAGCAGGTCGGGACAGGGGGCTGAAAAACTGTTTTTT,CASRSGQGAEKLFF
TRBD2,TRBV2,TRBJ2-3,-,TGTGCCAGCAGTGACTTACTAGCGGGGGATACGCAGTATTTT,CASSDLLAGDTQYF
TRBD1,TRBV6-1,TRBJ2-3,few,TGTGCCAGCAGTGACCAGGGGACAGGGGGCGAAGATACGCAGTATTTT,CASSDQGTGGEDTQYF
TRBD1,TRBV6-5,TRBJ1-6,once,TGTGCCAGCAGGAGAGGGACAGGCCTTTCACCCCTCCACTTT,CASRRGTGLSPLHF
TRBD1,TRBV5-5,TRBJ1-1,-,TGTGCCAGCACTCAGGGGGCGGACACTGAAGCTTTCTTT,CASTQGADTEAFF
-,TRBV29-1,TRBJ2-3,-,TGCAGCCTTCTGAGGGGGACGAGCACAGATACGCAGTATTTT,CSLLRGTSTDTQYF
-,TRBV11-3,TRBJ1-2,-,TGTGCCAGCAGCTTTACCAGGTCAAACCGCTACACCTTC,CASSFTRSNRYTF
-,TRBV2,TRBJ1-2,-,TGTGCCAGCAGCAGGGACTATGGCTACACCTTC,CASSRDYGYTF
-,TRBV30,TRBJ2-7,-,TGTGCCTGGAGTTTTACCTACGAGCAGTACTTC,CAWSFTYEQYF
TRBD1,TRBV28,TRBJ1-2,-,TGTGCCAGCGACCGGGACAGGGTCAACTATGGCTACACCTTC,CASDRDRVNYGYTF
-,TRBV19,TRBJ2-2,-,TGTGCCAGTAGTATAGTTCGCCTAAATCAGAACACCGGGGAGCTGTTTTTT,CASSIVRLNQNTGELFF
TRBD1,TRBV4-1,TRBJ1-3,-,TGCGCCAGCAGCTACAGACAGGGGCCCGGAAACACCATATATTTT,CASSYRQGPGNTIYF
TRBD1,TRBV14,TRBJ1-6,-,TGTGCCAGCAGCCAGTCACCGGGACAGGGGTACTCCTATAATTCACCCCTCCACTTT,CASSQSPGQGYSYNSPLHF
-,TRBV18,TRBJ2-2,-,TGTGCCAGCTCACCCCTGACAGAGTTGACCGGGGAGCTGTTTTTT,CASSPLTELTGELFF
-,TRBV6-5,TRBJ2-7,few,TGTGCCAGCAGGCGGACGGGAGTCTACGAGCAGTACTTC,CASRRTGVYEQYF
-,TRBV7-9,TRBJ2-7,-,TGTGCCAGCAGCTTCCCAGGGAGGAACGAGCAGTACTTC,CASSFPGRNEQYF
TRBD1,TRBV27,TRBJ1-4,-,TGTGCCACCACAGGGGTTGAAAAACTGTTTTTT,CATTGVEKLFF
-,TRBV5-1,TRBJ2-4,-,TGCGCCAGTTCCCCTAGGCTAGCCAAAAACATTCAGTACTTC,CASSPRLAKNIQYF
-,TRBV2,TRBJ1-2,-,TGTGCCAGCAGTGAATCCATGGGAGGGACTGCTGCTAACTATGGCTACACCTTC,CASSESMGGTAANYGYTF
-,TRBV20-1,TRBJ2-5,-,TGCAGTGCATGGTCGGGGGAGACCCAGTACTTC,CSAWSGETQYF
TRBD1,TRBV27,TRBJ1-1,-,TGTGCCAGCAGTTTCCCGGGACAGGGGGGCGGTACTGAAGCTTTCTTT,CASSFPGQGGGTEAFF
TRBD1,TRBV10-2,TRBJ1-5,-,TGCGCCAGCAGCGTAGACAGGGAGAATCAGCCCCAGCATTTT,CASSVDRENQPQHF
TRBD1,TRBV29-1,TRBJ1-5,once,TGCAGCGTTGGTGACAGGGATCAGCCCCAGCATTTT,CSVGDRDQPQHF
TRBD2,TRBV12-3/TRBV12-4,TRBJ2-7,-,TGTGCCAGCGGAACTAGCGGAGTCTACGAGCAGTACTTC,CASGTSGVYEQYF
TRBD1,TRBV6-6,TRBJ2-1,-,TGTGCCAGCAGTTACTCCCGACAGGGTGGGGATGAGCAGTTCTTC,CASSYSRQGGDEQFF
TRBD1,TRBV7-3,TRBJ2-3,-,TGTGCCAGCAGCTCCGGACAGGGCACAGATACGCAGTATTTT,CASSSGQGTDTQYF
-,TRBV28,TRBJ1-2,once,TGTGCCAGCCTTGGGGGGGGTGTAGGCTATGGCTACACCTTC,CASLGGGVGYGYTF
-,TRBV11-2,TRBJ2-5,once,TGTGCCAGCAGCTTAACTTACCTCGGGGAGACCCAGTACTTC,CASSLTYLGETQYF
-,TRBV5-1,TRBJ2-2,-,TGCGCCAGCAGTGTACAGGGCACCGGGGAGCTGTTTTTT,CASSVQGTGELFF
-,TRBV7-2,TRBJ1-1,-,TGTGCCAGCAGCCCGAACGCCGGACGGAGGCTGGGGACTGAAGCTTTCTTT,CASSPNAGRRLGTEAFF
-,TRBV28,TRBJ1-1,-,TGTGCGTCTTCGCCGGGTAGGACTGAAGCTTTCTTT,CASSPGRTEAFF
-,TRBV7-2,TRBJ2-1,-,TGTGCCAGCAGCTTTTCCGAGCCGGATGAGCAGTTCTTC,CASSFSEPDEQFF
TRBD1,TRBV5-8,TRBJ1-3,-,TGTGCCAGCAGCTTGGAGCCTCGACAGGGGGGAAACACCATATATTTT,CASSLEPRQGGNTIYF
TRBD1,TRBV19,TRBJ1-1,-,TGTGCCAGTAGCAGACAGGGGGATAGGACTGAAGCTTTCTTT,CASSRQGDRTEAFF
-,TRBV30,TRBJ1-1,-,TGTGCCTGGCGCGCCGGGATCAACACTGAAGCTTTCTTT,CAWRAGINTEAFF